This entry features one TCR beta chain sequence. There is no known antigen for this receptor. No much larger clone exists at a distance of one base, and base qualities are not known. This specimen belongs to a study of PD-1 blockade in classical Hodgkin lymphoma (dated by TCRdb to about 2020). The study in broad terms: Nivolumab dosing was 3 mg/kg intravenously every 2 weeks, continuing until either disease progression or unacceptable toxicity. To define a peripheral blood immune signature of response to PD-1 blockade in classical Hodgkin lymphoma, the study combined TCR beta sequencing with CyTOF. What the research found in general, with its limitations: The study was limited to a single clinical trial cohort, and causes of repertoire differences, possibly disease activity or prior therapy, remained undefined. Trial patients achieving complete response had baseline diversity similar to newly diagnosed patients, whereas partial responders and progressors had significantly lower diversity. CD4+ but not CD8+ TCR diversity rose significantly by C4D1 (p=0.0027 vs p=0.16), most apparent in complete responders (p=0.02). Baseline TCR diversity was reported to be lower in newly diagnosed patients than in healthy donors and to be lower still in relapsed/refractory patients. Lower diversity was seen in patients whose nivolumab began less than 1 year after ASCT, and these patients were left out of later analyses so that immune reconstitution would not confound the results.

The Qiagen DNeasy kit was used to extract genomic DNA from unsorted PBMCs and from the negatively selected CD4+ and CD8+ fractions. Amplification of TCR beta CDR3 regions was done by immunoSEQ multiplex PCR with primers that anneal to V and J segments. A synthetic immune receptor repertoire was used to minimize amplification bias, and remaining bias was computationally removed after sequencing. Per the source publication's procedure: Repertoire diversity was quantified as the Shannon entropy index using custom Python scripts. Unsorted, CD4+ and CD8+ repertoires were analyzed separately, except in combined analyses where CD4+ and CD8+ sequences were merged in silico. Clonal expansion was defined as at least a 2-fold frequency increase after treatment relative to C1D1, with a pseudocount of 0.5 for undetected baseline clones. Singleton clones were defined as clones with 0 or 1 copy at C1D1, and non-singleton clones were defined as clones with 2 or more copies. Clones expanded in unsorted samples were assigned a CD4+, CD8+ or unknown annotation through matching of protein sequences in sorted samples from the same patient. Wilcoxon tests on paired samples were used to test changes in diversity from C1D1 to C4D1. Held by TCRdb, this immuneACCESS table contains in-frame sequences only and omits some clones. Under half of the omission traces to an unresolved V gene where checked; the cause of the rest is unknown. V and J calls and clone size are copied from that table; D and trimming were computed from the DNA. For this sample there are 20,000 or so clones; 70% to 90% appear just once. Over 20% of the sample is in the top ten clones.

The sample's time point, from its label and the paper: cycle 4 day 1 (C4D1), after less than 7 weeks of nivolumab. Relapse after autologous stem cell transplantation had occurred in all trial patients, and cohorts A, B and C were distinguished by prior brentuximab vedotin exposure. A total of under 70 patients with relapsed/refractory classical Hodgkin lymphoma made up the trial cohort, and each patient's best overall response was complete response, partial response or progressive disease. Single-agent nivolumab was administered to trial patients in the multi-cohort phase II CheckMate 205 trial. Best overall response was determined by an independent review committee according to the 2007 International Working Group response criteria. Trial PBMCs were collected immediately before nivolumab initiation (C1D1) and during therapy at cycle 2 day 1 and cycle 4 day 1. Peripheral blood was collected in 8 mL Vacutainer Cell Preparation Tubes, from which PBMCs were isolated by centrifugation and then cryopreserved.

The CDR3 contains 15 residues, cysteine and phenylalanine counted. Left in the record is the CDR3 DNA by itself, 45 bases read in frame from the first base. Trimmed from V: 4 bases; trimmed from J: 8 bases; junction bases lacking a gene match: 7. The germline V gene gives CDR1 as SGHVS and CDR2 as FQNEAQ. The chain couples TRBV7-8 to TRBJ1-4, with 10 bases in between that match TRBD1. The source of this sequence is a human donor with classical Hodgkin lymphoma. Material: peripheral blood mononuclear cells (PBMCs), obtained before the fourth cycle of nivolumab. The DNA sequence follows: TGTGCCAGCAGCTCGACCGGGACAGGGGTCGAAAAACTGTTTTTT. It is translated as CASSSTGTGVEKLFF.